This T cell receptor beta chain was captured by sequencing in a study of blood T cell repertoires in COVID-19. Study overall: Specimens from acute and convalescent COVID-19 originated in the United States, Italy and Spain.

Authors' analysis steps: Amplification from reference gene primers served as the basis for estimated nucleated cell counts. Assay used: immunoSEQ multiplex PCR; TCRdb lists only in-frame clones, some missing. V and J calls and clone size are copied from that table; D and trimming were computed from the DNA. The data contain 110,000 to 150,000 clones, less than 90% of them singletons. Germline V lookup: CDR1 WSHSY, CDR2 SAAADI. This CDR3 is 13 amino acids long. V dropped 2 bases and J dropped 5 bases, with 9 bases sitting between them. Input material: PBMCs or T cells enriched from blood (not recorded which). This chain uses TRBV10-2 with TRBJ2-5, with TRBD1 as a possible D gene (6 bases). The source of this sequence is a man between 35 and 55 years old with acute COVID-19. CDR3 residues: CASSEARGETQYF. CDR3 nucleotide sequence: TGCGCCAGCAGTGAGGCCAGGGGTGAGACCCAGTACTTC.